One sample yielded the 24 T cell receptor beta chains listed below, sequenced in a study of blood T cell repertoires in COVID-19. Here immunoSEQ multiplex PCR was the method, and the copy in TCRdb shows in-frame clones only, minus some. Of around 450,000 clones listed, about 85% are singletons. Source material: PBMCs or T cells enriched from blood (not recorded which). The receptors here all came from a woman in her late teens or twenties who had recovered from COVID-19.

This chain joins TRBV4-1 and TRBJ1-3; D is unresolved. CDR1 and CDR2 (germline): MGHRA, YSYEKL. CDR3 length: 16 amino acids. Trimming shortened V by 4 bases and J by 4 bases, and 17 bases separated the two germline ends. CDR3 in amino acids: CASSPRYGVEGNTIYF. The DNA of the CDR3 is TGCGCCAGCAGCCCAAGATACGGGGTGGAGGGAAACACCATATATTTT.

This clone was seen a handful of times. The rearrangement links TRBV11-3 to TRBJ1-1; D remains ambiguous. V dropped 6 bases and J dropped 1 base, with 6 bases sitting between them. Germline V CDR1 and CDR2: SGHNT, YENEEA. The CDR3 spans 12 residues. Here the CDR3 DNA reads TGTGCCAGCAGTCGGGAGAACACTGAAGCTTTCTTT. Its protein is CASSRENTEAFF.

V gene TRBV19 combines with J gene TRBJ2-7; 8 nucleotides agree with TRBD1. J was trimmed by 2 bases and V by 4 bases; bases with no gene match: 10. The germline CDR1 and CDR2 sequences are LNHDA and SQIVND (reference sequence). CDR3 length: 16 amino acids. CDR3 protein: CASSTLPGQEPYEQYF. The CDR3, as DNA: TGTGCCAGTAGTACCTTACCGGGACAGGAACCCTACGAGCAGTACTTC.

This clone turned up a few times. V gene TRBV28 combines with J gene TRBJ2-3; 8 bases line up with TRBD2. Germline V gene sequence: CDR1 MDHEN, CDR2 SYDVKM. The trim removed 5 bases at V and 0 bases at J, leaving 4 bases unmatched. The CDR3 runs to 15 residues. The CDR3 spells CASSPRLASTDTQYF. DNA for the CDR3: TGTGCCAGCAGTCCAAGACTAGCGAGCACAGATACGCAGTATTTT.

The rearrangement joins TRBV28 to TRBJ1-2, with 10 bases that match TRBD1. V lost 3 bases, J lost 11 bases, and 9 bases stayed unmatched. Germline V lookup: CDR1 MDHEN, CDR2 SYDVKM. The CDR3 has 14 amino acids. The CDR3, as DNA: TGTGCCAGCAGTTTCGAGGGACAGGGGTCGGTTTACACCTTC. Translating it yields CASSFEGQGSVYTF.

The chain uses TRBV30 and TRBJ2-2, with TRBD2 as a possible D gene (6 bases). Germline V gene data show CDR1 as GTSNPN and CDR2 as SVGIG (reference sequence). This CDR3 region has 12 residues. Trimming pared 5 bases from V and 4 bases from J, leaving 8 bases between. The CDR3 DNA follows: TGTGCCTGGGGAGGGAGCACCGGGGAGCTGTTTTTT. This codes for CAWGGSTGELFF.

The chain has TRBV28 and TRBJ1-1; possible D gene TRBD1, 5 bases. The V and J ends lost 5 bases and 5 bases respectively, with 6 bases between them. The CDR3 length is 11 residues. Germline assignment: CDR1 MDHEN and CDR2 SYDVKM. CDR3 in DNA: TGTGCCAGCAGTAAGGGGACTGAAGCTTTCTTT. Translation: CASSKGTEAFF. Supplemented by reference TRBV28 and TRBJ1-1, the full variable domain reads DVKVTQSSRYLVKRTGEKVFLECVQDMDHENMFWYRQDPGLGLRLIYFSYDVKMKEKGDIPEGYSVSREKKERFSLILESASTNQTSMYLCASSKGTEAFFGQGTRLTVV.

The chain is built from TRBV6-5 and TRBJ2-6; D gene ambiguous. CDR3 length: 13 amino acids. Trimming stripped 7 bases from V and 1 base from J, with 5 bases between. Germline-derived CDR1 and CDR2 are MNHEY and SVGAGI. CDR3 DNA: TGTGCCAGCACAAAATCTGGGGCCAACGTCCTGACTTTC. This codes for CASTKSGANVLTF.

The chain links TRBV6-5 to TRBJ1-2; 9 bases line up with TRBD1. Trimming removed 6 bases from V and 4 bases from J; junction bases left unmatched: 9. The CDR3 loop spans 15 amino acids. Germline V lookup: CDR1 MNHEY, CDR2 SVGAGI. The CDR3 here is CASRPAGTGSYGYTF. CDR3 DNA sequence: TGTGCCAGCAGACCGGCCGGGACAGGGAGCTATGGCTACACCTTC.

The CDR3 sequence: CASSLGPLLRDRSYEQYF. Here the CDR3 DNA reads TGTGCCAGCAGCTTAGGCCCACTACTCCGGGACAGGTCCTACGAGCAGTACTTC. The J gene is TRBJ2-7, the V gene TRBV11-2; 8 positions match TRBD1. The length of the CDR3 is 18 residues. Trimming at V came to 1 base and at J to 1 base, leaving 12 bases not matched to a gene. Germline CDR1 is SGHAT and CDR2 is FQNNGV.

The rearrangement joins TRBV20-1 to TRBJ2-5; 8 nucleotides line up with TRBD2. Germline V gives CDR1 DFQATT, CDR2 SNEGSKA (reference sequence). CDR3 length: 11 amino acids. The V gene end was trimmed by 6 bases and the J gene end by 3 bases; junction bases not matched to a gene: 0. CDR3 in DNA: TGCAGTGCCGGGGGGGAAGAGACCCAGTACTTC. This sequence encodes CSAGGEETQYF.

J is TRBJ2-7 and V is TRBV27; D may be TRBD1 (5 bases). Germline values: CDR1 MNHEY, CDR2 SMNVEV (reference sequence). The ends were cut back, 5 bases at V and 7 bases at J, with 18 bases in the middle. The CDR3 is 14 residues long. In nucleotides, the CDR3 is TGTGCCAGCAGTCCCATGGGGCTCCCCAGTGAGCAGTACTTC. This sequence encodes CASSPMGLPSEQYF.

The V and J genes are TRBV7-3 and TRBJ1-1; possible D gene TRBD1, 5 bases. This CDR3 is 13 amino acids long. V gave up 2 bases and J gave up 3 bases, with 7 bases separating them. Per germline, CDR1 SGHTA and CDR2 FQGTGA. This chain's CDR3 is CASSLSQDTEAFF. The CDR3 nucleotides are TGTGCCAGCAGCTTATCACAGGACACTGAAGCTTTCTTT.

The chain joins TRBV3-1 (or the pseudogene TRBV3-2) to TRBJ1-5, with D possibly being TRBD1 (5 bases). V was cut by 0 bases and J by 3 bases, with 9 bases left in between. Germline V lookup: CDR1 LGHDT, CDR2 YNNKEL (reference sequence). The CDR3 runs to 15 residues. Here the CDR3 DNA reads TGTGCCAGCAGCCAAGATTCAGGGTACAATCAGCCCCAGCATTTT. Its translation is CASSQDSGYNQPQHF.

The CDR3: CASSQYDQSGLNYGYTF. In DNA, the CDR3 is TGCGCCAGCAGCCAATATGACCAGAGCGGGCTTAACTATGGCTACACCTTC. The gene calls are TRBV4-1 and TRBJ1-2; no definite D call. Germline V gives CDR1 MGHRA, CDR2 YSYEKL. The CDR3 totals 17 residues. V was clipped by 2 bases and J by 1 base, with 17 bases between them.

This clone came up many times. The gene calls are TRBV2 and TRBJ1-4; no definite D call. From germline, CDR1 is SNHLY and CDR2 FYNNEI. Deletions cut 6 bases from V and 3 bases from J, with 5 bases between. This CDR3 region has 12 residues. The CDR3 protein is CASRQSNEKLFF. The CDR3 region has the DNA TGTGCCAGCAGACAGTCTAATGAAAAACTGTTTTTT.

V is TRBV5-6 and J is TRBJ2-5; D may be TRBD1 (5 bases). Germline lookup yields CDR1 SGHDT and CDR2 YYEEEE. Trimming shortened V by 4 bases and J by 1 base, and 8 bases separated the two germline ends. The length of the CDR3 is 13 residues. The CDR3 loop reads CASSLGAQETQYF. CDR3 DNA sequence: TGTGCCAGCAGCCTTGGGGCCCAAGAGACCCAGTACTTC.

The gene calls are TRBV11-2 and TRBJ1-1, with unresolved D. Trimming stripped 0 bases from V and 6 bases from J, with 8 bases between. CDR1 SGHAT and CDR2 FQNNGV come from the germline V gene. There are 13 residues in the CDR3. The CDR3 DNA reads TGTGCCAGCAGCTTAGACCGGAGGGCTGAAGCTTTCTTT. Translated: CASSLDRRAEAFF.

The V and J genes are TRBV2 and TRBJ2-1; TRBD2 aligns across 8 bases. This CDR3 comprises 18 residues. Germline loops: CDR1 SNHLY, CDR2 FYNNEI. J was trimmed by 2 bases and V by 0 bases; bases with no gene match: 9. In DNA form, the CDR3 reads TGTGCCAGCAGTGAAGCCTCCCAAGCGGGGGTAGCCTACAATGAGCAGTTCTTC. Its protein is CASSEASQAGVAYNEQFF. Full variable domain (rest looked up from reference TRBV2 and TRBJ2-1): EPEVTQTPSHQVTQMGQEVILRCVPISNHLYFYWYRQILGQKVEFLVSFYNNEISEKSEIFDDQFSVERPDGSNFTLKIRSTKLEDSAMYFCASSEASQAGVAYNEQFFGPGTRLTVL.

Here the CDR3 DNA reads TGTGCCAGCAGTGAAGCTGGGACAGGTGCTCTAAATTCACCCCTCCACTTT. Translation gives CASSEAGTGALNSPLHF. V usage is TRBV2 and J usage is TRBJ1-6; 8 bases are shared with TRBD1. Trimming took 0 bases from V and 7 from J; bases not matched to a gene: 8. The CDR3 length is 17 residues. In germline, CDR1 is SNHLY, CDR2 FYNNEI.

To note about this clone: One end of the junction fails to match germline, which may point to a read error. The CDR3 bases are TGTGCCAGCAGTACCCCGGGTTCGAACCCTGAAGCTTTCTTT. This encodes CASSTPGSNPEAFF. The V gene is TRBV2, the J gene TRBJ1-1, with D hard to call. The CDR3 extends over 14 amino acids. Germline CDR1 is SNHLY and CDR2 is FYNNEI.

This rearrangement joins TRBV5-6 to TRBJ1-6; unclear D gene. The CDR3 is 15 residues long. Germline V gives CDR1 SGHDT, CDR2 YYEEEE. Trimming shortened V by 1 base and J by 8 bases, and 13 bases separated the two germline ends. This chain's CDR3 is CASSLRGSGYSPLHF. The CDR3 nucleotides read TGTGCCAGCAGCTTGCGGGGATCGGGATATTCACCCCTCCACTTT.

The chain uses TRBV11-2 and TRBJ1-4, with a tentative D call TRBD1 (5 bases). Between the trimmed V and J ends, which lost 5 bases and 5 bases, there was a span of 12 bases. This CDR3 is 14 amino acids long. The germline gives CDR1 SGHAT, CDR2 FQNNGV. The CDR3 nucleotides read TGTGCCAGCAGCCCTGGATCAGGGAATGAAAAACTGTTTTTT. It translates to CASSPGSGNEKLFF. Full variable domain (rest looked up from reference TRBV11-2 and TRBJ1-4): EAGVAQSPRYKIIEKRQSVAFWCNPISGHATLYWYQQILGQGPKLLIQFQNNGVVDDSQLPKDRFSAERLKGVDSTLKIQPAKLEDSAVYLCASSPGSGNEKLFFGSGTQLSVL.

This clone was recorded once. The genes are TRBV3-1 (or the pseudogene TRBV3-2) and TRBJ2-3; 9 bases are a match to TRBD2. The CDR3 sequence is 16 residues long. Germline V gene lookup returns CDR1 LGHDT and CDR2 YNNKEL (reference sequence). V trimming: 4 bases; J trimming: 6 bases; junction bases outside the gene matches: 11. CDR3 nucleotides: TGTGCCAGCAGCCGAGGGACTAGCCTACCTAGTGATACGCAGTATTTT. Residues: CASSRGTSLPSDTQYF.